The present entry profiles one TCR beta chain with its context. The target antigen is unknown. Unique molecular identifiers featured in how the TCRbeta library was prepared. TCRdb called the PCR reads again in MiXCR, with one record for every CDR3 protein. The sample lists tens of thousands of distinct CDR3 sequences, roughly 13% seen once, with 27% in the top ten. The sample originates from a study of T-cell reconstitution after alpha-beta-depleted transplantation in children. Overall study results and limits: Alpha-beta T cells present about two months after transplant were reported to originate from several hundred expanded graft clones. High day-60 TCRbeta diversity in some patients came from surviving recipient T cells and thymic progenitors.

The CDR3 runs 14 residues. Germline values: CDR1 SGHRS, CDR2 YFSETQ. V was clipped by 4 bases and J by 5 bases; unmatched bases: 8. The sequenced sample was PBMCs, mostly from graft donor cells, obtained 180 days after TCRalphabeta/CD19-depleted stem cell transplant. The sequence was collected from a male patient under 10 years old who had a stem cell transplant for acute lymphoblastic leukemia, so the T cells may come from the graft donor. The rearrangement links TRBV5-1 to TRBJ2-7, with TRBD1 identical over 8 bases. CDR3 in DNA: TGCGCCAGCAGCGGTCGGACAGGGCGGGACGAGCAGTACTTC. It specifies CASSGRTGRDEQYF.